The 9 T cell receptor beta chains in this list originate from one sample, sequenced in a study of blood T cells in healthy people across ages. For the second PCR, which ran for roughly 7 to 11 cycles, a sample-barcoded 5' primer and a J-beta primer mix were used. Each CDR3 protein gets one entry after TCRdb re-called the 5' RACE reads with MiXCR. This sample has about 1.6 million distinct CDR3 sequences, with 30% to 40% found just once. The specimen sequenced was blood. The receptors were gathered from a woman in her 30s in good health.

The CDR3 protein is CSGRDSNQETQYF. As DNA, the CDR3 is TGCAGTGGCCGGGACAGTAACCAAGAGACCCAGTACTTC. The gene calls are TRBV20-1 and TRBJ2-5; TRBD1 aligns across 7 bases. The CDR3 extends over 13 amino acids. CDR1 is DFQATT, CDR2 SNEGSKA, per germline (reference sequence). J lost 0 bases, V lost 7 bases, and 5 bases had no gene match.

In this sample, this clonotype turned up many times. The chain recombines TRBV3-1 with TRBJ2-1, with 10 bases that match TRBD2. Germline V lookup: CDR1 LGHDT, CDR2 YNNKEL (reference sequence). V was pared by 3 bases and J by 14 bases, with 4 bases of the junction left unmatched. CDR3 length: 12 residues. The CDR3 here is CASSQSGGAEFF. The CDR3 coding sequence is TGTGCCAGCAGCCAGAGCGGGGGGGCGGAGTTCTTC.

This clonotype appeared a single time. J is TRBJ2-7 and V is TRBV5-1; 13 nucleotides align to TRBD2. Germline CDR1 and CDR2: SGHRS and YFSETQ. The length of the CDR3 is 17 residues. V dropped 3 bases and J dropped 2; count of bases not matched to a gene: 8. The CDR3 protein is CASSSTGTSGAAYEQYF. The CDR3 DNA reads TGCGCCAGCAGCTCAACCGGGACTAGCGGGGCCGCCTACGAGCAGTACTTC.

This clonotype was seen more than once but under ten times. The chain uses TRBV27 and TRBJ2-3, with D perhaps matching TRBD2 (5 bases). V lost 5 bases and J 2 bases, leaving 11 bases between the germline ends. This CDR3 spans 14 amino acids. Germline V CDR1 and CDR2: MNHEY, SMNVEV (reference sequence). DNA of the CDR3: TGTGCCAGCAGTCTTAAGCGGATCACAGATACGCAGTATTTT. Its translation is CASSLKRITDTQYF.

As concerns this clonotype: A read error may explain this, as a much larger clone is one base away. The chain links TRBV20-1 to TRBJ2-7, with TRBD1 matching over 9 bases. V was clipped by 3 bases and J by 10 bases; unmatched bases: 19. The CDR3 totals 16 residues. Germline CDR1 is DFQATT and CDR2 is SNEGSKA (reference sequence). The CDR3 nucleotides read TGCAGTGCTAGCACAATCCGGGACAGGGTTCAAGAGCCCCAGTACTTC. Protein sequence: CSASTIRDRVQEPQYF.

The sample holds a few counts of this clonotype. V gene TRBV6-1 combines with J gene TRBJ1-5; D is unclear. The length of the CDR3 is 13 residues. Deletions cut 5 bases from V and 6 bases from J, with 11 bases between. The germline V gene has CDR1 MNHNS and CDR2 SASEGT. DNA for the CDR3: TGTGCCAGCAGTAACCGACCCGGTCAGCCCCAGCATTTT. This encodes CASSNRPGQPQHF.

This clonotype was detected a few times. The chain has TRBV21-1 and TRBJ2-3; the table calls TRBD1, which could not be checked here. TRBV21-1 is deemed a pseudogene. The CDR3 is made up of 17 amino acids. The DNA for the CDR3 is TGTGCCAGCAGCCCAACGGGACAGGGGAAGAGCACAGATACGCAGTATTTT. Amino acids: CASSPTGQGKSTDTQYF.

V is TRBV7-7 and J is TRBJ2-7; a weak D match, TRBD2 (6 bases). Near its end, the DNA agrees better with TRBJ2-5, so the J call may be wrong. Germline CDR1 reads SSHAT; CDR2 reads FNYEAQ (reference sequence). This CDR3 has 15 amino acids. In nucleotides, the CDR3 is TGTGCCAGCAGCCAAGCCGGGACTCCCTCGGAGACCCAGTACTTC. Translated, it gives CASSQAGTPSETQYF.

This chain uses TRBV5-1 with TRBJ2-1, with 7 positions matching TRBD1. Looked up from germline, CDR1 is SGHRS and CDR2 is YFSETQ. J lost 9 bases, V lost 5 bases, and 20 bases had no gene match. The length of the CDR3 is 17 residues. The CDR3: CASRATGAPSLTSEQFF. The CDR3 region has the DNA TGCGCCAGCAGAGCAACAGGGGCCCCCTCTCTGACGTCTGAGCAGTTCTTC.